This T cell receptor beta chain originates from a study of identical twins. Trimming left V 5 bases short and J 9 bases short, with 13 bases between. The CDR3 covers 12 residues. Germline-derived CDR1 and CDR2 are SNHLY and FYNNEI. About this clonotype: Its antigen is currently unknown.

Broader study findings: The abundant beta clonotypes from cord blood had fewer insertions, and memory repertoires had none of this. Compared with unrelated sharing, twin-shared out-of-frame alpha sequences had more low-probability sequences. With monozygotic twins, out-of-frame TCR alpha sharing exceeded what models estimated.

A universal primer site was added by template switching, and unique molecular identifiers were carried by the cDNA. Using its own MiXCR run on the 5' RACE reads, TCRdb lists one record per CDR3 protein. The table records a few hundred thousand distinct CDR3 sequences, roughly 15% of them present only once. These sequences were also reported in another study, on yellow fever vaccine responses in identical twins.

The V gene is TRBV2, the J gene TRBJ2-5; possible D gene TRBD1, 5 bases. Material for sequencing was CD4+ T cells sorted from blood. The clonotype was recovered from a woman between 18 and 29 years old in good health. The CDR3 region has the DNA TGTGCCAGCAGTTCGACAGATCGACCCCAGTACTTC. This codes for CASSSTDRPQYF.